This T cell receptor (beta chain) was found in a study of CD8+ T cells in alopecia areata. In the study overall: Patients in the study were on tofacitinib for 6 to 18 months, then off it for 6 months.

Regarding treatment: oral pan-JAK inhibitor, 5-10 mg twice daily. cDNA serving as the sequencing template came from extracted, reverse transcribed RNA. Assay used: immunoSEQ multiplex PCR; TCRdb lists only in-frame clones, some missing. Seen here are about 140,000 clones, approximately 86% observed once, and the top ten hold approximately 13%. Looked up from germline, CDR1 is GTSNPN and CDR2 is SVGIG (reference sequence). The CDR3 is made up of 10 amino acids. V shed 1 base and J shed 7 bases, with 4 bases lying between them. As to this clone: Its matching antigen is unknown.

Study findings and constraints: Alopecia totalis/universalis scalp especially showed more expanded CD8+ clones than normal scalp. Mice showed TCR sharing more clearly than patients did, possibly owing to HLA.

This clonotype originated in a human donor with alopecia areata. The gene calls are TRBV30 and TRBJ1-1; D is uncertain. The sequencing used CD8+ T cells sorted from blood, collected at week 4, from a patient treated with tofacitinib. The CDR3 sequence is CAWSASEAFF. The CDR3 DNA reads TGTGCCTGGAGTGCGAGTGAAGCTTTCTTT.